Listed below are T cell receptor beta chains from one sample, sequenced in a study of blood T cells in healthy people across ages. MiXCR, applied by TCRdb to the 5' RACE reads, yields one record per CDR3 protein. The sample holds more than 800,000 distinct CDR3 sequences, 45% seen once. The sequenced sample was blood. The receptors derive from an older woman in good health. Both conserved end residues are part of each CDR3. The size field is filled for only some rows; it gives once, few, many or a size class.

TRBV20-1,TRBJ2-1,few,CSARDGNLAGGINEQFF
TRBV30,TRBJ2-3,NA,CAWSVLGPSTDTQYF
TRBV5-1,TRBJ2-5,NA,CASSRSPQGQETQYF
TRBV20-1,TRBJ2-7,NA,CSAIPEGSSYEQYF
TRBV15,TRBJ2-3,few,CATSARDADTQYF
TRBV12-3/TRBV12-4,TRBJ2-7,few,CASSLIVSGQDLYEQYF
TRBV29-1,TRBJ2-7,many,CSVTREYEQYF
TRBV18,TRBJ2-1,NA,CASSLSSTRRGGEQFF
TRBV18,TRBJ2-3,NA,CASSPPGARDTQYF
TRBV10-3,TRBJ2-3,NA,CAISEFPQGDTQYF
TRBV3-1,TRBJ2-3,NA,CASSQGKTHRGGTDTQYF
TRBV12-3/TRBV12-4,TRBJ2-4,many,CASSSPTDIQYF
TRBV24-1,TRBJ2-3,NA,CATSDVGDTDTQYF
TRBV27,TRBJ2-3,NA,CASSNGGKSTDTQYF
TRBV20-1,TRBJ2-7,medium-sized,CSARAPAGRAYEQYF
TRBV4-1,TRBJ2-1,NA,CASSQRPFEQFF
TRBV15,TRBJ2-5,NA,CATSREPRETQYF
TRBV20-1,TRBJ2-1,NA,CSASNGRAYNEQFF
TRBV7-8,TRBJ2-1,few,CASSFPASGTNNEQFF
TRBV6-2/TRBV6-3,TRBJ2-5,NA,CASTSATQLQETQYF
TRBV12-3/TRBV12-4,TRBJ2-1,NA,CASSLVGGTSYEQFF
TRBV18,TRBJ2-1,few,CASSSAYYNEQFF